This T cell receptor beta chain was captured in a study of cytomegalovirus exposure and HLA in healthy donors. Findings and limits, study-wide: Generally TCR sequences proved uncommon, though certain public TCRs appeared in numerous donors. Researchers had no immune exposure information except CMV serostatus available. Altogether, some 170 TCR beta chains were recorded as cytomegalovirus-associated.

A note on this clone: Its antigen is still unknown.

The CDR3 runs to 13 residues. CDR1 and CDR2 from the germline V gene are MNHEY and SVGAGI. Trimming shortened V by 2 bases and J by 4 bases, and 8 bases separated the two germline ends. Primers: 60 Vbeta forward and 13 Jbeta reverse. Clones were sequenced by immunoSEQ multiplex PCR, and TCRdb holds only the in-frame ones, with some missing. This table has about 88,000 clones, 65% to 80% appearing once. V and J are TRBV6-5 and TRBJ1-2; D remains ambiguous. Sequences were obtained from PBMCs. This sequence was found in a man aged 30 to 45 in good health and CMV-seronegative. The CDR3 coding sequence is TGTGCCAGCAGTTACGCGGCCTTCTATGGCTACACCTTC. It specifies CASSYAAFYGYTF.